The 23 T cell receptor beta chains below were found in one sample sequenced in a study of T cell responses to AZD1222 COVID-19 vaccine. Method: immunoSEQ multiplex PCR; TCRdb's copy keeps in-frame clones and lacks some. The table lists 140,000 or so clones, approximately 90% of them singletons. Sequencing used peripheral blood, obtained 28 days after the second AZD1222 dose. Receptors were obtained from an adult who received the AZD1222 COVID-19 vaccine.

This clone was counted only a few times. The rearrangement uses TRBV6-5 and TRBJ1-1, with D perhaps matching TRBD1 (5 bases). The CDR3 loop spans 15 amino acids. V was clipped by 3 bases and J by 3 bases, with 14 bases between them. The germline V gene encodes CDR1 MNHEY and CDR2 SVGAGI. In nucleotides, the CDR3 is TGTGCCAGCAGTTATCGTGTTGGGGACTACACTGAAGCTTTCTTT. Amino acids: CASSYRVGDYTEAFF.

The chain recombines TRBV5-1 with TRBJ2-1, with a weak D call TRBD2 (5 bases). V was shortened by 2 bases and J by 5 bases, with 17 bases between the two germline ends. Looked up from germline, CDR1 is SGHRS and CDR2 is YFSETQ. The CDR3 is 16 amino acids. The CDR3 DNA is TGCGCCAGCAGCTTCGCCCCTCGGGGTGGGGACAATGAGCAGTTCTTC. This encodes CASSFAPRGGDNEQFF.

This rearrangement joins TRBV4-2 to TRBJ2-1, with a possible D match to TRBD2 (6 bases). V was trimmed by 0 bases and J by 9 bases, leaving 12 bases between them. Germline CDR1 and CDR2: LGHNA and YNFKEQ. The CDR3 covers 14 residues. The CDR3 loop is CASSQEQIAVEQFF. CDR3 in DNA: TGTGCCAGCAGCCAAGAACAAATAGCGGTTGAGCAGTTCTTC.

CDR3 bases: TGTGCCAGTAGCCCTACTAGCGGGAACACCGGGGAGCTGTTTTTT. Its translation: CASSPTSGNTGELFF. This chain connects TRBV2 to TRBJ2-2; 8 bases map to TRBD2. The CDR3 extends over 15 amino acids. Germline CDR1 SNHLY, CDR2 FYNNEI. V was clipped by 9 bases and J by 1 base; unmatched bases: 7.

The chain has TRBV10-3 and TRBJ2-3; D is possibly TRBD1 (7 bases). CDR3 length: 17 residues. Germline V gene sequence: CDR1 ENHRY, CDR2 SYGVKD. The germline V and J ends were trimmed by 11 bases and 4 bases, with 28 bases remaining between them. The CDR3 bases are TGTGCCTCTGCTAGGGCAGGGGGAGGCCCCTCCCCAGATACGCAGTATTTT. This translates into CASARAGGGPSPDTQYF.

The CDR3 DNA reads TGTGCCTGGAGTCTCCAGGACACTGAAGCTTTCTTT. It codes for CAWSLQDTEAFF. The rearrangement uses TRBV30 and TRBJ1-1, with D unresolved. There are 12 residues in the CDR3. Looked up from germline, CDR1 is GTSNPN and CDR2 is SVGIG (reference sequence). V lost 2 bases to trimming and J lost 3 bases, with 7 bases between them.

The chain combines TRBV6-4 with TRBJ2-7, with TRBD1 matching 7 bases. This CDR3 is built from 11 residues. V lost 4 bases, J lost 12 bases, and 6 bases stayed unmatched. Germline-derived CDR1 and CDR2 are MRHNA and SNTAGT. CDR3 nucleotide sequence: TGTGCCAGCAGTGTGGGGACAGAGACGTACTTC. This gives the protein CASSVGTETYF.

The chain uses TRBV4-3 and TRBJ2-5; no clear D gene. Germline loops: CDR1 LGHNA, CDR2 YSLEER. CDR3 length: 15 amino acids. Between the trimmed V and J ends, which lost 0 bases and 7 bases, there was a span of 15 bases. The CDR3 DNA sequence: TGCGCCAGCAGCCAAGATCGTCTAGGCGACTGGACCCAGTACTTC. Protein sequence: CASSQDRLGDWTQYF.

V is TRBV14 and J is TRBJ1-2, with D possibly matching TRBD1 (5 bases). V dropped 1 base and J dropped 6 bases, with 12 bases sitting between them. CDR1 and CDR2 (germline): SGHDN, FVKESK. The CDR3 has 14 amino acids. The CDR3 loop is CASSQGGGAHGYTF. The CDR3 DNA reads TGTGCCAGCAGCCAAGGCGGAGGGGCCCATGGCTACACCTTC.

This clone showed up just a few times. The chain joins TRBV11-2 to TRBJ1-4; D gene uncertain. This CDR3 has 14 amino acids. Trimming removed 3 bases from V and 9 bases from J, with 14 bases in between. Germline CDR1 reads SGHAT; CDR2 reads FQNNGV. The CDR3 coding sequence is TGTGCCAGCAGCTTTTCCCCCGGGCTACAAAAACTGTTTTTT. It codes for CASSFSPGLQKLFF.

This clone turned up a few times. The J gene is TRBJ1-2, the V gene TRBV15; TRBD1 is a possible D gene (6 bases). The CDR3 length is 15 residues. With 3 bases removed from V and 4 bases from J, the gap between germline ends came to 15 bases. Germline-derived CDR1 and CDR2 are LNHNV and YYDKDF (reference sequence). DNA for the CDR3: TGTGCCACCAGCAGGAACGGGACATCCCTCTATGGCTACACCTTC. Its protein is CATSRNGTSLYGYTF.

V is TRBV11-2 and J is TRBJ2-3; a possible D gene is TRBD2 (5 bases). CDR3 length equals 14 residues. Germline CDR1 is SGHAT and CDR2 is FQNNGV. Trimming took 6 bases from V and 5 from J, leaving 15 bases between them. CDR3 residues: CASRPTSSGDTQYF. The CDR3 DNA sequence: TGTGCCAGCAGACCCACCTCCAGCGGAGATACGCAGTATTTT.

A note on this clone: A junction boundary mismatches the germline segment, possibly from a read error. The V gene is TRBV6-5, the J gene TRBJ2-7; D remains ambiguous. The CDR3 totals 11 residues. The V gene's germline CDR1 is MNHEY and CDR2 SVGAGI. The CDR3 protein is CASSSPTWTFF. As DNA, the CDR3 is TGTGCCAGCAGTTCGCCTACGTGGACCTTTTTC.

This chain uses TRBV24-1 with TRBJ1-1; no reliable D call. Germline assignment: CDR1 KGHDR and CDR2 SFDVKD. With 7 bases removed from V and 7 bases from J, the gap between germline ends came to 15 bases. The CDR3 runs 13 residues. This CDR3 is CATRSSRTNEAFF. The CDR3 coding sequence is TGTGCCACCAGATCCAGCCGGACGAATGAAGCTTTCTTT.

The chain recombines TRBV27 with TRBJ1-2, with 7 positions matching TRBD1. V lost 8 bases, J lost 0 bases, and 9 bases stayed unmatched. Germline values: CDR1 MNHEY, CDR2 SMNVEV (reference sequence). The CDR3 totals 15 residues. CDR3 loop: CASARTGTTNYGYTF. Here the CDR3 DNA reads TGTGCCAGCGCTCGGACAGGAACCACTAACTATGGCTACACCTTC.

The V call is TRBV27, the J call TRBJ2-3; D is undetermined. This CDR3 has 15 amino acids. Trimming pared 5 bases from V and 2 bases from J, leaving 14 bases between. Germline V gives CDR1 MNHEY, CDR2 SMNVEV (reference sequence). The CDR3 here is CASSPLVLNTDTQYF. The CDR3 DNA is TGTGCCAGCAGTCCACTGGTCCTAAACACAGATACGCAGTATTTT.

This sequence joins TRBV29-1 and TRBJ1-1; perhaps TRBD1 as D (5 bases). The CDR3 totals 12 residues. Germline loops: CDR1 SQVTM, CDR2 ANQGSEA. Trimming shortened V by 6 bases and J by 5 bases, and 13 bases separated the two germline ends. CDR3: CSVGGVVTEAFF. CDR3 DNA: TGCAGCGTGGGAGGGGTGGTTACTGAAGCTTTCTTT.

V is TRBV18 and J is TRBJ1-4; D uncertain. Germline V gene data show CDR1 as KGHSH and CDR2 as LQKENI. V dropped 3 bases and J dropped 2 bases, with 7 bases sitting between them. This CDR3 is built from 14 residues. CDR3 protein: CASSPRGTNEKLFF. In DNA form, the CDR3 reads TGTGCCAGCTCACCGCGCGGGACTAATGAAAAACTGTTTTTT.

The chain couples TRBV7-9 to TRBJ1-4, with TRBD1 identical over 7 bases. This CDR3 is built from 15 residues. CDR1 SEHNR and CDR2 FQNEAQ come from the germline V gene (reference sequence). Trimming took 4 bases from V and 2 from J; bases not matched to a gene: 4. CDR3 coding DNA: TGTGCCAGCAGCTCATACAGGGGCACTAATGAAAAACTGTTTTTT. Protein product: CASSSYRGTNEKLFF.

The chain is built from TRBV7-6 and TRBJ2-1; D may be TRBD2 (6 bases). The CDR3 length is 16 residues. Germline CDR1 SGHVS, CDR2 FNYEAQ. V lost 2 bases, J lost 0 bases, and 11 bases lay in between. The CDR3 DNA reads as TGTGCCAGCAGCTTACTTCCCGGGAGCTCCTACAATGAGCAGTTCTTC. The encoded protein is CASSLLPGSSYNEQFF. Supplemented by reference TRBV7-6 and TRBJ2-1, the full variable domain reads GAGVSQSPRYKVTKRGQDVALRCDPISGHVSLYWYRQALGQGPEFLTYFNYEAQQDKSGLPNDRFSAERPEGSISTLTIQRTEQRDSAMYRCASSLLPGSSYNEQFFGPGTRLTVL.

The chain is built from TRBV5-1 and TRBJ2-5; the match to TRBD2 covers 7 bases. Per the germline V gene, CDR1 is SGHRS and CDR2 is YFSETQ. J was trimmed by 2 bases and V by 4 bases; bases with no gene match: 8. The CDR3 covers 15 residues. CDR3 coding DNA: TGCGCCAGCAGCCTTGCTAGCGGCGAACAAGAGACCCAGTACTTC. Protein: CASSLASGEQETQYF.

This clone occurred once. This chain links TRBV10-3 with TRBJ1-1; TRBD1 matches 7 bases. The germline V gene encodes CDR1 ENHRY and CDR2 SYGVKD. Trimming cost V 6 bases and J 1 base; bases outside gene matches: 14. The CDR3 has 17 residues. The CDR3 here is CAISMTGTGIGNTEAFF. CDR3 DNA sequence: TGTGCCATCAGCATGACAGGGACGGGGATTGGGAACACTGAAGCTTTCTTT.

V is TRBV9 and J is TRBJ2-1; a possible D gene is TRBD1 (5 bases). The V and J ends lost 4 bases and 3 bases respectively, with 8 bases between them. The CDR3 totals 13 residues. Germline CDR1 is SGDLS and CDR2 is YYNGEE. The CDR3, as DNA: TGTGCCAGCAGCCAGGGATTCTACAATGAGCAGTTCTTC. Translation gives CASSQGFYNEQFF.